The subject of this entry is one T cell receptor beta chain. Its antigen is undetermined. TCRdb re-called the PCR reads through MiXCR, storing one row per CDR3 protein. The sample includes 460,000 or so distinct CDR3 sequences, about 22% of them seen just once. CDR3 length equals 14 residues. Germline values: CDR1 SGHVS, CDR2 FNYEAQ. V gave up 5 bases and J gave up 5 bases; unmatched junction bases: 9. The data derive from a study of molecular identifiers for immune sequencing clone quantification. Using a CD8+CD4-CCR7+CD45RA+ phenotype, naive CD8 T cells were sorted. Whole-study findings and limits: Clones above 20 RNA copies held over 98% of effector molecules, under 1% in naive cells.

The rearrangement joins TRBV7-6 to TRBJ2-7, with TRBD1 identical over 7 bases. The source material was naive CD8+ T cells from blood, with Jurkat cell RNA spiked in. Subset described: FACS-sorted CD8+CD4-CCR7+CD45RA+ naive T cells. The receptor's source is a human donor in good health. Some libraries in this study had Jurkat cell RNA spiked in. The CDR3 sequence: CASSRLTGDHEQYF. CDR3 DNA: TGTGCCAGCAGCCGACTTACAGGGGACCACGAGCAGTACTTC.